This is a list of T cell receptor beta chains from one sample in a study of blood T cell repertoires in COVID-19. Method: immunoSEQ multiplex PCR; TCRdb's copy keeps in-frame clones and lacks some. The top ten hold roughly 13% of the sample, which has more than 95,000 clones, 86% seen once. Sequenced input: peripheral blood. The receptors here all came from a woman aged 55-70 years in a cohort sampled during active or convalescent COVID-19. CDR3s include the opening cysteine and the closing phenylalanine or tryptophan. Each record gives: V gene, D gene, J gene, CDR3 DNA, CDR3 protein. A D gene is named only where the DNA matches it firmly.

V gene: TRBV19
D gene: .
J gene: TRBJ1-1
CDR3 DNA: TGTGCCAGTAGGCCTGGGGGGACGGAGGCATTTGAAGCTTTCTTT
CDR3 protein: CASRPGGTEAFEAFF

V gene: TRBV7-3
D gene: .
J gene: TRBJ1-2
CDR3 DNA: TGTGCCAGCAGCTTAATGGGCTCGGATGGCTACACCTTC
CDR3 protein: CASSLMGSDGYTF

V gene: TRBV10-2
D gene: TRBD2
J gene: TRBJ2-2
CDR3 DNA: TGCGCCAGCAGCCTAGCGGGGGTGGGCACCGGGGAGCTGTTTTTT
CDR3 protein: CASSLAGVGTGELFF

V gene: TRBV7-7
D gene: .
J gene: TRBJ2-5
CDR3 DNA: TGTGCTAGCAGTTTGGACACACGGGGGTCAGAGACCCAGTACTTC
CDR3 protein: CASSLDTRGSETQYF

V gene: TRBV6-5
D gene: .
J gene: TRBJ2-7
CDR3 DNA: TGTGCCAGCAACCTTAGTGGAGGGGGCACCTACGAGCAGTACTTC
CDR3 protein: CASNLSGGGTYEQYF

V gene: TRBV2
D gene: TRBD2
J gene: TRBJ2-3
CDR3 DNA: TGTGCCAGCAGGGTGGCGGGAGGGCTCACAGATACGCAGTATTTT
CDR3 protein: CASRVAGGLTDTQYF

V gene: TRBV18
D gene: .
J gene: TRBJ1-4
CDR3 DNA: TGTGCCAGCTCACCAGGAGTTCTTGCAACTAATGAAAAACTGTTTTTT
CDR3 protein: CASSPGVLATNEKLFF

V gene: TRBV6-5
D gene: .
J gene: TRBJ1-5
CDR3 DNA: TGTGCCAGCAGTAGGGGAAATCGTCAGCCCCAGCATTTT
CDR3 protein: CASSRGNRQPQHF

V gene: TRBV24-1
D gene: TRBD2
J gene: TRBJ2-3
CDR3 DNA: TGTGCCACCAGTGACCCCAGCGGGAGAGGGACAGATACGCAGTATTTT
CDR3 protein: CATSDPSGRGTDTQYF

V gene: TRBV9
D gene: TRBD2
J gene: TRBJ2-3
CDR3 DNA: TGTGCCAGCAGCGTAGCGGGAGGATCAGATACGCAGTATTTT
CDR3 protein: CASSVAGGSDTQYF

V gene: TRBV6-5
D gene: .
J gene: TRBJ2-2
CDR3 DNA: TGTGCCAGCAGTTACTCGACAGCTTCGAACACCGGGGAGCTGTTTTTT
CDR3 protein: CASSYSTASNTGELFF

V gene: TRBV4-1
D gene: TRBD2
J gene: TRBJ2-1
CDR3 DNA: TGCGCCAGCAGCCAAGGTAGCGGGAGAACAAATGAGCAGTTCTTC
CDR3 protein: CASSQGSGRTNEQFF

V gene: TRBV4-1
D gene: .
J gene: TRBJ2-7
CDR3 DNA: TGCGCCAGCAGCCCACGGGGGGCCTCCTACGAGCAGTACTTC
CDR3 protein: CASSPRGASYEQYF

V gene: TRBV6-5
D gene: .
J gene: TRBJ2-7
CDR3 DNA: TGTGCCAGCAGTTACCGGAACAGCTACGAGCAGTACTTC
CDR3 protein: CASSYRNSYEQYF

V gene: TRBV5-1
D gene: TRBD1
J gene: TRBJ2-1
CDR3 DNA: TGCGCCAGCAGCTTAGGGACAGGGAATGAGCAGTTCTTC
CDR3 protein: CASSLGTGNEQFF